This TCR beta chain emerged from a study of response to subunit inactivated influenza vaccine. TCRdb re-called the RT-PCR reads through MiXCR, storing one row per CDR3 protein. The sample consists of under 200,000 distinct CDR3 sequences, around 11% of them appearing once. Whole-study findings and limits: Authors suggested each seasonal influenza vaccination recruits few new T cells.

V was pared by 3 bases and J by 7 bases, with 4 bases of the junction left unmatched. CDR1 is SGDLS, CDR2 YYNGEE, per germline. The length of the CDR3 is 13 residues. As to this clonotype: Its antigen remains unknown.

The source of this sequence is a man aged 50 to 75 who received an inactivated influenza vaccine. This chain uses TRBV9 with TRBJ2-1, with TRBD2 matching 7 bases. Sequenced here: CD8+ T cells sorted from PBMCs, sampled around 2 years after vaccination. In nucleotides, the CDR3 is TGTGCCAGCAGCGCTACTAGCGAGAATGAGCAGTTCTTC. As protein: CASSATSENEQFF. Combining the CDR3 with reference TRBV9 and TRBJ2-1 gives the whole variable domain DSGVTQTPKHLITATGQRVTLRCSPRSGDLSVYWYQQSLDQGLQFLIQYYNGEERAKGNILERFSAQQFPDLHSELNLSSLELGDSALYFCASSATSENEQFFGPGTRLTVL.